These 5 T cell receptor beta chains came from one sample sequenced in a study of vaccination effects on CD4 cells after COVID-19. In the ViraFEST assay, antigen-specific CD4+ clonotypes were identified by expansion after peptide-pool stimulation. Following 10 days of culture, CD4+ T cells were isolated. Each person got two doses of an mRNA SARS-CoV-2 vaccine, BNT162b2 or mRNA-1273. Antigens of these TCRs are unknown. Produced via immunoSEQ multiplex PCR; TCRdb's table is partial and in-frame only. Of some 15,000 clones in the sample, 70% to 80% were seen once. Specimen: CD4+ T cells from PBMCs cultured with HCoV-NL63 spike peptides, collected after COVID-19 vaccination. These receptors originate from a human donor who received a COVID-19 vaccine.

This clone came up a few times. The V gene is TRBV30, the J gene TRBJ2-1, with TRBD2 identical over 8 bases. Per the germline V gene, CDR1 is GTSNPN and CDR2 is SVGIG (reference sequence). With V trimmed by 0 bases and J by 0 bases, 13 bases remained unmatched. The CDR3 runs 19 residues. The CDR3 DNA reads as TGTGCCTGGAGTGTACCCCGGGGGGGACTTAGGAGCTCCTACAATGAGCAGTTCTTC. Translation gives CAWSVPRGGLRSSYNEQFF.

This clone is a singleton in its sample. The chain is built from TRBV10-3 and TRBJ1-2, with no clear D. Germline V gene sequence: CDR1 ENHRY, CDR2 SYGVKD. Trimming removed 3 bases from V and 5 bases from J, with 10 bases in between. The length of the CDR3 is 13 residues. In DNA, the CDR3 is TGTGCCATCAGTGAAAGTCAGGAGTATGGCTACACCTTC. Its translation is CAISESQEYGYTF.

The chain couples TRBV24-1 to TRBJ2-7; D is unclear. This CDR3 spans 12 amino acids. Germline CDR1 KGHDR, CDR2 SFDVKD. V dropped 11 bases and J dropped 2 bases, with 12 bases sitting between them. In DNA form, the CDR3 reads TGTGCCATTACCCTTGGGGCCTACGAGCAGTACTTC. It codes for CAITLGAYEQYF.

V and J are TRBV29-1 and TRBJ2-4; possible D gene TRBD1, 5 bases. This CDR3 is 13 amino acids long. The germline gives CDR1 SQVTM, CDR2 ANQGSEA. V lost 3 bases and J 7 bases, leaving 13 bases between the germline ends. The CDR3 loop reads CSVDIGARNIQYF. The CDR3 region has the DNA TGCAGCGTTGATATAGGGGCCCGGAACATTCAGTACTTC.

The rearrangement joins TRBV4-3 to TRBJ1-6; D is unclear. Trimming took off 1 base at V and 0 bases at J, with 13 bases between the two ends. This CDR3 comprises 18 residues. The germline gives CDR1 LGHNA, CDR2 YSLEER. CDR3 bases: TGCGCCAGCAGCCAAGGAGCTGGACCCAGCTCCTATAATTCACCCCTCCACTTT. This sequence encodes CASSQGAGPSSYNSPLHF.